These 12 T cell receptor beta chains originate from one sample sequenced in a study of OX40 agonist ivuxolimab in advanced cancers. Clones were sequenced by immunoSEQ multiplex PCR, and TCRdb holds only the in-frame ones, with some missing. The table lists about 150,000 clones, less than 95% of them singletons. This specimen was CD4+ or CD8+ T cells sorted from blood, taken in a trial of the OX40 agonist ivuxolimab. The receptors shown here come from an adult with an advanced solid tumor such as melanoma, head and neck, liver or kidney cancer.

The chain links TRBV6-6 to TRBJ2-1, with 9 bases that match TRBD2. This CDR3 is 16 amino acids long. The germline V gene encodes CDR1 MNHNY and CDR2 SVGAGI (reference sequence). Germline trimming cut 4 bases from V and 0 bases from J; bases unmatched to any gene: 4. The CDR3 reads CASSWDSGSSYNEQFF. The DNA for the CDR3 is TGTGCCAGCAGTTGGGATAGCGGGAGCTCCTACAATGAGCAGTTCTTC.

The chain is built from TRBV6-6 and TRBJ1-5; the match to TRBD1 covers 10 bases. Germline V gives CDR1 MNHNY, CDR2 SVGAGI (reference sequence). The CDR3 loop spans 15 amino acids. V shed 7 bases and J 4 bases; nucleotides not matched to a gene: 7. The CDR3 sequence: CASTYLGQGNQPQHF. The DNA of the CDR3 is TGTGCCAGCACCTACCTGGGACAGGGGAATCAGCCCCAGCATTTT.

The sample holds a few counts of this clone. The DNA is left out, because the CDR3 cannot be placed on it with certainty; the CDR3 is given as TCRdb lists it. This same CDR3 is encoded by further DNA sequences in the sample. J is TRBJ2-7 and V is TRBV27; the D call TRBD1 from the table was never checked on the DNA. Germline CDR1 reads MNHEY; CDR2 reads SMNVEV (reference sequence). Both ends counted, the CDR3 spans 15 residues. CDR3 loop: CASSPFGQGIGREYF.

The chain employs TRBV6-6 and TRBJ1-3, with D possibly TRBD1 on 5 matching bases. The CDR3 contains 15 residues. The ends were cut back, 5 bases at V and 3 bases at J, with 14 bases in the middle. The germline CDR1 and CDR2 sequences are MNHNY and SVGAGI (reference sequence). CDR3 coding DNA: TGTGCCAGCAGTCGGGACCCCGAGGTTGGAAACACCATATATTTT. Protein product: CASSRDPEVGNTIYF.

This clone has only a few counts. This rearrangement joins TRBV18 to TRBJ1-2; D perhaps matches TRBD1 (5 bases). The germline V gene encodes CDR1 KGHSH and CDR2 LQKENI. The V end lost 2 bases, the J end lost 3 bases, and 10 bases lay between the germline ends. This CDR3 contains 14 residues. This chain's CDR3 is CASSPTGTDYGYTF. The DNA for the CDR3 is TGTGCCAGCTCACCAACTGGGACGGACTATGGCTACACCTTC.

The rearrangement links TRBV4-3 to TRBJ2-2; perhaps TRBD2 as D (5 bases). Trimming shortened V by 5 bases and J by 6 bases, and 22 bases separated the two germline ends. This CDR3 has 17 amino acids. CDR1 is LGHNA, CDR2 YSLEER, per germline. The CDR3 nucleotides are TGCGCCAGCAGCAAGGGAAGCGGAAGAGAGAGGGCCGGGGAGCTGTTTTTT. It is translated as CASSKGSGRERAGELFF.

V usage is TRBV28 and J usage is TRBJ2-1, with D perhaps TRBD2 (6 bases). Germline assignment: CDR1 MDHEN and CDR2 SYDVKM. With 7 bases removed from V and 0 bases from J, the gap between germline ends came to 13 bases. This CDR3 is built from 15 residues. Here the CDR3 reads CASTLADPSYNEQFF. The CDR3 DNA sequence: TGTGCCAGCACCTTAGCGGACCCCTCCTACAATGAGCAGTTCTTC.

CDR3 DNA: TGTGCCAGCTCACCATCGACAGGGCTGGCGGGCGAGCAGTACTTC. Translated: CASSPSTGLAGEQYF. The chain has TRBV18 and TRBJ2-7, with 7 bases lining up with TRBD1. From germline, CDR1 is KGHSH and CDR2 LQKENI. This CDR3 has 15 residues. With V trimmed by 2 bases and J by 6 bases, 10 bases remained unmatched.

This clone appeared a single time. The chain is built from TRBV5-8 and TRBJ2-7; TRBD2 agrees at 7 bases. The CDR3 spans 16 residues. V lost 1 base, J lost 6 bases, and 13 bases stayed unmatched. Germline CDR1 and CDR2: SGHTS and YDEGEE. CDR3: CASSLLGQAGSGEQYF. The CDR3 region has the DNA TGTGCCAGCAGCTTGCTGGGGCAAGCGGGGTCGGGCGAGCAGTACTTC.

The chain is built from TRBV7-9 and TRBJ2-5; no reliable D call. The CDR3 covers 10 residues. Germline loops: CDR1 SEHNR, CDR2 FQNEAQ (reference sequence). V lost 8 bases and J 1 base, leaving 2 bases between the germline ends. Here the CDR3 reads CASAQETQYF. The CDR3 DNA is TGTGCCAGCGCCCAAGAGACCCAGTACTTC.

The V call is TRBV7-9, the J call TRBJ1-6, with D maybe TRBD1 (5 bases). Germline-derived CDR1 and CDR2 are SEHNR and FQNEAQ (reference sequence). V gave up 1 base and J gave up 10 bases, with 8 bases separating them. CDR3 length: 13 amino acids. DNA for the CDR3: TGTGCCAGCAGCTTAGGGGGCTCGTCACCCCTCCACTTT. This sequence encodes CASSLGGSSPLHF.

The count of this clone is one. This chain joins TRBV29-1 and TRBJ2-3, with D perhaps TRBD1 or TRBD2 (5 bases each). CDR1 SQVTM and CDR2 ANQGSEA come from the germline V gene. V dropped 6 bases and J dropped 2 bases, with 15 bases sitting between them. The CDR3 spans 14 residues. CDR3 coding DNA: TGCAGCGTGTGGGGTAGGGACCTCACAGATACGCAGTATTTT. This encodes CSVWGRDLTDTQYF.